This entry describes one TCR beta chain. CDR1 and CDR2 from the germline V gene are SGDLS and YYNGEE. V lost 4 bases and J 2 bases, leaving 19 bases between the germline ends. CDR3 size: 16 residues. Some clones are missing from TCRdb's copy, which holds only in-frame ones; the method was immunoSEQ multiplex PCR. The top ten hold 3.5% to 5.5% of the sample, which has some 150,000 clones, approximately 87% seen once. The data were obtained in a study of blood T cell repertoires in COVID-19. Turning to the study itself: Material from acute and convalescent COVID-19 was sourced from the United States, Italy and Spain.

The V call is TRBV9, the J call TRBJ2-7; D is possibly TRBD2 (5 bases). This sequence originates from a woman aged 40 to 55 with acute or convalescent COVID-19. Sequences were obtained from peripheral blood. The DNA of the CDR3 is TGTGCCAGCAGCCCCGACATCGGACTCCCCCCCTACGAGCAGTACTTC. Its protein product is CASSPDIGLPPYEQYF.